The 10 T cell receptor beta chains below come from one sample, sequenced in a study of OX40 agonist ivuxolimab in advanced cancers. Libraries were prepared through the immunoSEQ multiplex PCR assay. TCRdb re-hosts the immuneACCESS table, in-frame sequences only. Its copies lack some clones; in the studies checked, an unresolved V gene accounts for under half of them, and the cause for the rest is not known. In all, the sample holds about 47,000 clones, and 87% of those were seen once. In total, the top ten clones hold around 15% of the sample. Sequencing was performed on CD4+ or CD8+ T cells sorted from blood, taken in a trial of the OX40 agonist ivuxolimab. The receptors come from an adult with an advanced solid tumor such as melanoma, head and neck, liver or kidney cancer.

This chain links TRBV30 with TRBJ1-1; possible D gene TRBD1, 6 bases. CDR1 is GTSNPN and CDR2 is SVGIG in the germline V gene (reference sequence). The CDR3 runs to 12 residues. Trimming removed 7 bases at V and 5 bases at J, with 14 bases between. CDR3 coding DNA: TGTGCCTTATCGCCGGGACAAACTGAAGCTTTCTTT. It specifies CALSPGQTEAFF.

The rearrangement links TRBV28 to TRBJ1-2, with 10 bases that match TRBD1. V trimming: 6 bases; J trimming: 1 base; junction bases outside the gene matches: 8. The CDR3 totals 16 residues. Per germline, CDR1 MDHEN and CDR2 SYDVKM. CDR3 DNA: TGTGCCAGCAGCGCAAGCCGGGACAGGGGTAACTATGGCTACACCTTC. It yields the protein CASSASRDRGNYGYTF.

The gene calls are TRBV5-1 and TRBJ2-2, with TRBD2 matching over 10 bases. The germline V gene encodes CDR1 SGHRS and CDR2 YFSETQ. Unmatched junction bases numbered 0, after V lost 1 base and J lost 0 bases. CDR3 length: 16 amino acids. CDR3 region: CASSLLAGANTGELFF. The CDR3 DNA sequence: TGCGCCAGCAGCTTGCTAGCGGGAGCGAACACCGGGGAGCTGTTTTTT.

V is TRBV19 and J is TRBJ1-1; D is undetermined. V shed 3 bases and J shed 4 bases, with 15 bases lying between them. CDR1 is LNHDA, CDR2 SQIVND, per germline (reference sequence). This CDR3 contains 15 residues. The CDR3 here is CASSIRSGSGTEAFF. Written as DNA, the CDR3 is TGTGCCAGTAGTATCAGATCGGGAAGCGGCACTGAAGCTTTCTTT.

The V and J genes are TRBV9 and TRBJ2-3; 7 nucleotides agree with TRBD2. The CDR3 is 19 residues long. In germline, CDR1 is SGDLS, CDR2 YYNGEE. Losses at the gene ends were 0 bases for V and 0 bases for J; bases not matched to a gene: 13. CDR3 sequence (DNA): TGTGCCAGCAGCGTAGGCTTGGGGGGAGGGATACTAAGCACAGATACGCAGTATTTT. This sequence encodes CASSVGLGGGILSTDTQYF.

This chain connects TRBV6-1 to TRBJ2-4, with D possibly TRBD1 on 5 matching bases. Germline V gene lookup returns CDR1 MNHNS and CDR2 SASEGT. CDR3 length: 14 residues. The V and J ends lost 5 bases and 1 base respectively, with 9 bases between them. This CDR3 is CASSRGYAKNIQYF. The CDR3 region has the DNA TGTGCCAGCAGTAGGGGATACGCCAAAAACATTCAGTACTTC.

The rearrangement links TRBV6-6 to TRBJ2-1; 16 bases are a match to TRBD2. Per the germline V gene, CDR1 is MNHNY and CDR2 is SVGAGI (reference sequence). This CDR3 has 16 amino acids. V dropped 7 bases and J dropped 6; count of bases not matched to a gene: 6. DNA of the CDR3: TGTGCCAGCAACCCGGGACTAGCGGGAGGGCGCAATGAGCAGTTCTTC. This gives the protein CASNPGLAGGRNEQFF.

Written as DNA, the CDR3 is TGTGCCACCAGCAGACCGGGCGTAGATCTGATTGAGCAGTTCTTC. This codes for CATSRPGVDLIEQFF. The genes are TRBV15 and TRBJ2-1, with D unresolved. The CDR3 loop spans 15 amino acids. The germline V and J ends were trimmed by 2 bases and 9 bases, with 17 bases remaining between them. Germline V gene lookup returns CDR1 LNHNV and CDR2 YYDKDF (reference sequence).

The chain combines TRBV19 with TRBJ1-5; tentatively, D is TRBD1 (5 bases). Looked up from germline, CDR1 is LNHDA and CDR2 is SQIVND (reference sequence). The germline V and J ends were trimmed by 3 bases and 5 bases, with 11 bases remaining between them. There are 14 residues in the CDR3. CDR3 in amino acids: CASSILRVDQPQHF. The DNA of the CDR3 is TGTGCCAGTAGTATTCTCAGGGTCGATCAGCCCCAGCATTTT.

The rearrangement uses TRBV6-6 and TRBJ2-2; possible D gene TRBD2, 6 bases. Trimming left V 4 bases short and J 3 bases short, with 9 bases between. Germline CDR1 is MNHNY and CDR2 is SVGAGI (reference sequence). The CDR3 is 14 residues long. This CDR3 is CASSSGRHTGELFF. The CDR3, as DNA: TGTGCCAGCAGTTCAGGGAGGCACACCGGGGAGCTGTTTTTT.